Below, 29 T cell receptor beta chains from the same sample are listed, as sequenced in a study of blood T cell repertoires in COVID-19. Sequencing was performed with immunoSEQ multiplex PCR; in TCRdb, only in-frame clones are kept and a portion is missing. The sample contains about 270,000 clones, around nine tenths of which appear only once. Material: peripheral blood. All receptors come from a middle-aged man with active or convalescent COVID-19.

The chain employs TRBV5-6 and TRBJ2-5; 7 positions match TRBD1. Germline CDR1 is SGHDT and CDR2 is YYEEEE. The CDR3 has 15 amino acids. V shed 0 bases and J 5 bases; nucleotides not matched to a gene: 7. The CDR3 nucleotides read TGTGCCAGCAGCTTGGAGACAGGGCGAGGGGAGACCCAGTACTTC. Protein: CASSLETGRGETQYF.

This chain links TRBV7-3 with TRBJ2-7; D might be TRBD2 (7 bases). The CDR3 length is 15 residues. Germline V gene sequence: CDR1 SGHTA, CDR2 FQGTGA. The V gene lost 6 bases and the J gene lost 2 bases, with 17 bases spanning the gap. The CDR3 DNA is TGTGCCAGCAGGCCCCCAGGGGCGGGAGCCTACGAGCAGTACTTC. The encoded protein is CASRPPGAGAYEQYF.

V is TRBV2 and J is TRBJ1-6; 10 positions agree with TRBD1. CDR1 and CDR2 (germline): SNHLY, FYNNEI. The CDR3 covers 15 residues. Germline trimming cut 2 bases from V and 7 bases from J; bases unmatched to any gene: 2. Here the CDR3 reads CASSEMGQGNSPLHF. In nucleotides, the CDR3 is TGTGCCAGCAGTGAAATGGGACAGGGGAATTCACCCCTCCACTTT.

V usage is TRBV9 and J usage is TRBJ1-1; D is undetermined. The germline gives CDR1 SGDLS, CDR2 YYNGEE. V was shortened by 4 bases and J by 4 bases, with 11 bases between the two germline ends. There are 13 residues in the CDR3. The CDR3: CASSSASGTEAFF. CDR3 DNA: TGTGCCAGCAGCTCCGCTTCGGGCACTGAAGCTTTCTTT.

The CDR3 is CATSRAGRGAGELFF. The CDR3 bases are TGTGCCACCAGCAGAGCTGGGAGGGGTGCCGGGGAGCTGTTTTTT. The chain carries TRBV15 and TRBJ2-2, with 7 bases matching TRBD2. Germline assignment: CDR1 LNHNV and CDR2 YYDKDF (reference sequence). CDR3 length: 15 amino acids. V was clipped by 1 base and J by 6 bases; unmatched bases: 5.

This clone was detected a few times. The chain recombines TRBV6-1 with TRBJ2-3; 11 positions match TRBD1. Germline V gene sequence: CDR1 MNHNS, CDR2 SASEGT. V was pared by 3 bases and J by 4 bases, with 0 bases of the junction left unmatched. This CDR3 comprises 14 residues. Here the CDR3 reads CASSEGQGADTQYF. In nucleotides, the CDR3 is TGTGCCAGCAGTGAGGGACAGGGGGCAGATACGCAGTATTTT.

The chain employs TRBV19 and TRBJ1-4; D possibly corresponds to TRBD1 (5 bases). Trimming took off 2 bases at V and 8 bases at J, with 12 bases between the two ends. Germline assignment: CDR1 LNHDA and CDR2 SQIVND (reference sequence). CDR3 size: 14 residues. CDR3 region: CASSISGIEEKLFF. For the CDR3, the DNA is TGTGCCAGTAGTATATCAGGGATAGAAGAAAAACTGTTTTTT. The full variable domain, rest sourced from reference TRBV19 and TRBJ1-4, is DGGITQSPKYLFRKEGQNVTLSCEQNLNHDAMYWYRQDPGQGLRLIYYSQIVNDFQKGDIAEGYSVSREKKESFPLTVTSAQKNPTAFYLCASSISGIEEKLFFGSGTQLSVL.

The chain uses TRBV19 and TRBJ1-4; 9 bases are shared with TRBD1. The length of the CDR3 is 15 residues. Germline loops: CDR1 LNHDA, CDR2 SQIVND (reference sequence). V was pared by 5 bases and J by 6 bases, with 7 bases of the junction left unmatched. This CDR3 is CASSPSGQGDEKLFF. The CDR3 DNA sequence: TGTGCCAGTAGTCCGTCGGGACAGGGAGATGAAAAACTGTTTTTT.

The genes are TRBV18 and TRBJ1-2; D is uncertain. Per germline, CDR1 KGHSH and CDR2 LQKENI. The CDR3 sequence is 13 residues long. Between the trimmed V and J ends, which lost 3 bases and 8 bases, there was a span of 13 bases. The CDR3 coding sequence is TGTGCCAGCTCACCGGCGGGAAAGGAAGGCTACACCTTC. Its protein product is CASSPAGKEGYTF.

This chain joins TRBV29-1 and TRBJ2-6; no definite D call. The V gene lost 4 bases and the J gene lost 4 bases, with 5 bases spanning the gap. This CDR3 region has 12 residues. Germline values: CDR1 SQVTM, CDR2 ANQGSEA. The CDR3 nucleotides read TGCAGCGTTGCAAGCGGGGCCAACGTCCTGACTTTC. Residues: CSVASGANVLTF.

This chain joins TRBV11-3 and TRBJ2-1; 10 bases map to TRBD2. Trimming removed 5 bases from V and 5 bases from J; junction bases left unmatched: 9. Germline V gene sequence: CDR1 SGHNT, CDR2 YENEEA. There are 16 residues in the CDR3. CDR3 sequence: CASSLVLAGADNEQFF. As DNA, the CDR3 is TGTGCCAGCAGCCTCGTCCTAGCGGGGGCCGACAATGAGCAGTTCTTC.

J is TRBJ2-1 and V is TRBV19; D may be TRBD2 (5 bases). This CDR3 contains 15 residues. The V end was cut by 3 bases, the J end by 6 bases, with 15 bases between. Looked up from germline, CDR1 is LNHDA and CDR2 is SQIVND (reference sequence). CDR3 nucleotide sequence: TGTGCCAGTAGTATTAACGCGGGCCGGCTCAATGAGCAGTTCTTC. Translating gives CASSINAGRLNEQFF.

J is TRBJ2-3 and V is TRBV29-1; 9 bases are shared with TRBD2. This CDR3 contains 13 residues. CDR1 SQVTM and CDR2 ANQGSEA come from the germline V gene. Trimming removed 5 bases from V and 5 bases from J; junction bases left unmatched: 5. CDR3 protein: CSVWLAGLDTQYF. The CDR3 DNA follows: TGCAGCGTTTGGCTAGCGGGATTAGATACGCAGTATTTT.

Written as DNA, the CDR3 is TGTGCCAGTAGTACAGGGTTTGGGTATGGCTACACCTTC. Protein product: CASSTGFGYGYTF. The gene calls are TRBV19 and TRBJ1-2, with D possibly TRBD1 on 5 matching bases. The V gene's germline CDR1 is LNHDA and CDR2 SQIVND (reference sequence). The V and J ends lost 4 bases and 5 bases respectively, with 11 bases between them. This CDR3 has 13 amino acids.

J is TRBJ2-1 and V is TRBV6-6, with 13 positions matching TRBD2. Per germline, CDR1 MNHNY and CDR2 SVGAGI (reference sequence). The CDR3 contains 16 residues. V shed 2 bases, J shed 4 bases, and the junction held 2 bases outside the gene matches. The CDR3 protein is CASSYGLAGAYNEQFF. CDR3 DNA: TGTGCCAGCAGTTACGGACTAGCGGGAGCATACAATGAGCAGTTCTTC.

This clone was counted a single time. The CDR3 sequence: CASSRALAGTTDTQYF. CDR3 sequence (DNA): TGTGCCAGCAGCCGCGCTCTAGCGGGAACCACAGATACGCAGTATTTT. The chain is built from TRBV5-4 and TRBJ2-3; TRBD2 agrees at 9 bases. The CDR3 length is 16 residues. Trimming removed 4 bases from V and 2 bases from J; junction bases left unmatched: 8. Germline assignment: CDR1 SGHNT and CDR2 YYREEE (reference sequence).

The rearrangement links TRBV18 to TRBJ1-4; possibly TRBD1 for D (5 bases). CDR1 and CDR2 (germline): KGHSH, LQKENI. The germline V and J ends were trimmed by 1 base and 2 bases, with 11 bases remaining between them. This CDR3 spans 16 amino acids. Written as DNA, the CDR3 is TGTGCCAGCTCACCACTCGTGGGGCCGACTAATGAAAAACTGTTTTTT. Translating it yields CASSPLVGPTNEKLFF.

V usage is TRBV28 and J usage is TRBJ2-7; 7 bases are shared with TRBD1. Germline V gene lookup returns CDR1 MDHEN and CDR2 SYDVKM. The CDR3 spans 12 residues. Unmatched junction bases numbered 2, after V lost 5 bases and J lost 4 bases. The chain's CDR3 is CASSRQGYEQYF. CDR3 DNA sequence: TGTGCCAGCAGTCGACAGGGATACGAGCAGTACTTC.

This chain's CDR3 is CASSESMGGRVTGELFF. The CDR3 DNA is TGCGCCAGCAGTGAGTCGATGGGCGGGAGGGTCACCGGGGAGCTGTTTTTT. The chain links TRBV10-2 to TRBJ2-2, with 9 bases identical to TRBD2. Germline V gene data show CDR1 as WSHSY and CDR2 as SAAADI. The CDR3 consists of 17 residues. The trim removed 0 bases at V and 4 bases at J, leaving 6 bases unmatched.

The V and J genes are TRBV2 and TRBJ1-1, with 8 nucleotides matching TRBD1. The ends lost 7 bases at V and 5 bases at J; junction bases unmatched: 6. The CDR3 is 13 residues long. CDR1 and CDR2 (germline): SNHLY, FYNNEI. The CDR3 reads CASTGGGKTEAFF. For the CDR3, the DNA is TGTGCCAGCACAGGGGGCGGGAAGACTGAAGCTTTCTTT.

This clone was counted only a few times. The V and J genes are TRBV7-2 and TRBJ2-1; 7 bases are shared with TRBD1. Germline-derived CDR1 and CDR2 are SGHTA and FQGNSA. J lost 5 bases, V lost 3 bases, and 4 bases had no gene match. The CDR3 sequence is 14 residues long. The CDR3 protein is CASSLPQGNNEQFF. The CDR3 coding sequence is TGTGCCAGCAGCTTGCCACAGGGGAACAATGAGCAGTTCTTC.

The chain carries TRBV7-3 and TRBJ2-2, with a weak D call TRBD2 (7 bases). From germline, CDR1 is SGHTA and CDR2 FQGTGA. CDR3 length equals 20 residues. The V end lost 3 bases, the J end lost 6 bases, and 29 bases lay between the germline ends. CDR3 region: CASSFEVGGASFRSPGELFF. The CDR3, as DNA: TGTGCCAGCAGCTTCGAAGTTGGGGGGGCAAGTTTTCGGTCCCCCGGGGAGCTGTTTTTT.

The gene calls are TRBV15 and TRBJ2-2; D perhaps matches TRBD2 (7 bases). The CDR3 totals 15 residues. The germline V and J ends were trimmed by 6 bases and 1 base, with 12 bases remaining between them. CDR1 LNHNV and CDR2 YYDKDF come from the germline V gene (reference sequence). DNA for the CDR3: TGTGCCACCAGGGGGGGGCAGGGGAACACCGGGGAGCTGTTTTTT. Protein product: CATRGGQGNTGELFF.

This clone was seen once. V usage is TRBV24-1 and J usage is TRBJ2-2; D possibly corresponds to TRBD2 (5 bases). This CDR3 region has 12 residues. Germline loops: CDR1 KGHDR, CDR2 SFDVKD. Trimming shortened V by 12 bases and J by 7 bases, and 14 bases separated the two germline ends. CDR3 sequence: CAVGLGDGELFF. In DNA, the CDR3 is TGTGCCGTCGGGCTCGGGGACGGGGAGCTGTTTTTT.

V gene TRBV6-5 combines with J gene TRBJ1-1; possible D gene TRBD1, 5 bases. Looked up from germline, CDR1 is MNHEY and CDR2 is SVGAGI. The CDR3 contains 12 residues. V was shortened by 4 bases and J by 6 bases, with 9 bases between the two germline ends. The CDR3 DNA sequence: TGTGCCAGCAGTTCCGCAGGGCCTGAAGCTTTCTTT. It encodes CASSSAGPEAFF.

This clone was detected once. This sequence joins TRBV2 and TRBJ2-7, with 7 bases that match TRBD1. Unmatched junction bases numbered 8, after V lost 5 bases and J lost 1 base. This CDR3 has 15 amino acids. The germline V gene encodes CDR1 SNHLY and CDR2 FYNNEI. As DNA, the CDR3 is TGTGCCAGCAGTTCATCGACAGGGATTTCCTACGAGCAGTACTTC. Its protein is CASSSSTGISYEQYF.

V usage is TRBV27 and J usage is TRBJ1-2; 7 nucleotides align to TRBD1. The CDR3 sequence is 12 residues long. Germline V lookup: CDR1 MNHEY, CDR2 SMNVEV (reference sequence). V shed 7 bases and J 8 bases; nucleotides not matched to a gene: 7. The CDR3 DNA sequence: TGTGCCAGCAAAACAGGGGTAGGGGGCTACACCTTC. Encoded protein: CASKTGVGGYTF.

The chain carries TRBV5-5 and TRBJ2-7; 7 bases match TRBD2. CDR1 and CDR2 (germline): SGHKS, YYEKEE (reference sequence). The ends lost 4 bases at V and 1 base at J; junction bases unmatched: 5. The CDR3 has 14 amino acids. CDR3 in amino acids: CASSTAGDSYEQYF. The CDR3 nucleotides read TGTGCCAGCAGCACCGCGGGGGATTCCTACGAGCAGTACTTC.

The chain uses TRBV6-5 and TRBJ1-1; 8 bases line up with TRBD1. The CDR3 is made up of 13 amino acids. CDR1 MNHEY and CDR2 SVGAGI come from the germline V gene. J lost 7 bases, V lost 5 bases, and 6 bases had no gene match. The DNA of the CDR3 is TGTGCCAGCAGTCGGCAGGGGGCTGGTGAAGCTTTCTTT. Its translation: CASSRQGAGEAFF.